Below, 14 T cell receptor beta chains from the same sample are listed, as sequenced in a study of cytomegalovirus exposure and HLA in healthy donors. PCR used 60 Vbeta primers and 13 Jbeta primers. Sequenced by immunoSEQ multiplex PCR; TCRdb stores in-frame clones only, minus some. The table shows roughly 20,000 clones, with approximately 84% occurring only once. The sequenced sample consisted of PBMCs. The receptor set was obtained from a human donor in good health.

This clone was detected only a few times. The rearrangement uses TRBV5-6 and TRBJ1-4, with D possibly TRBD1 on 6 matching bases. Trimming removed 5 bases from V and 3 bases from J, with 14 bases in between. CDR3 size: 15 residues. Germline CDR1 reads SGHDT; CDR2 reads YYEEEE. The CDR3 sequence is CASRSQGKANEKLFF. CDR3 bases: TGTGCCAGCAGATCCCAGGGGAAGGCTAATGAAAAACTGTTTTTT.

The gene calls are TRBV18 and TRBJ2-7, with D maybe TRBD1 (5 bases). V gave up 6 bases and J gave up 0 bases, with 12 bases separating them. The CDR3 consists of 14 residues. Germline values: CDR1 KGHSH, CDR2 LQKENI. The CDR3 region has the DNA TGTGCCAGCTCGCCAGGGCCCGTCTCCTACGAGCAGTACTTC. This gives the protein CASSPGPVSYEQYF.

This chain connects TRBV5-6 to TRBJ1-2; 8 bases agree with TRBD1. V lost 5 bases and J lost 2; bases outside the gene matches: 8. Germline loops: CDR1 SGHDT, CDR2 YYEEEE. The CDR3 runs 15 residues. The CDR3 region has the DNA TGTGCCAGCAGTTTTACCAGGGGGCTCAACTATGGCTACACCTTC. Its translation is CASSFTRGLNYGYTF.

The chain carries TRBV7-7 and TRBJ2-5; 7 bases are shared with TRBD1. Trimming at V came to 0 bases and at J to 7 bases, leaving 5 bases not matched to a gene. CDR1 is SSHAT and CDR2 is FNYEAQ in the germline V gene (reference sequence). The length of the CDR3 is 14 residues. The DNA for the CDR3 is TGTGCCAGCAGCTTAGCGAGGGGGCGAGGGACCCAGTACTTC. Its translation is CASSLARGRGTQYF.

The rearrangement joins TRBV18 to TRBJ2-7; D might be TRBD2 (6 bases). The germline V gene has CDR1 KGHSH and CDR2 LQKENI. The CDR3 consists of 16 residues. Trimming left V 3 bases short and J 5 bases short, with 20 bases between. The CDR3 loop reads CASSPPRGAGRDEQYF. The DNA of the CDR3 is TGTGCCAGCTCACCTCCCCGGGGTGCGGGAAGGGACGAGCAGTACTTC.

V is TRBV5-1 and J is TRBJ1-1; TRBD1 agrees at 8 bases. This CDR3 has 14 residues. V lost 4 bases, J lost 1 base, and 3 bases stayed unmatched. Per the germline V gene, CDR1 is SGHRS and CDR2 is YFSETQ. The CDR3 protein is CASSTRGRNTEAFF. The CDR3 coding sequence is TGCGCCAGCAGCACCAGGGGGCGGAACACTGAAGCTTTCTTT. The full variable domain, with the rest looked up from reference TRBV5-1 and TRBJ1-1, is KAGVTQTPRYLIKTRGQQVTLSCSPISGHRSVSWYQQTPGQGLQFLFEYFSETQRNKGNFPGRFSGRQFSNSRSEMNVSTLELGDSALYLCASSTRGRNTEAFFGQGTRLTVV.

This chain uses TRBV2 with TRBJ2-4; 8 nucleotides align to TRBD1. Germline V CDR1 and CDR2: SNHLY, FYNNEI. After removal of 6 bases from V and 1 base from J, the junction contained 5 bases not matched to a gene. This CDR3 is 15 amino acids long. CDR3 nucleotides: TGTGCCAGCAGCTGGACAGGGACCGCCAAAAACATTCAGTACTTC. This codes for CASSWTGTAKNIQYF.

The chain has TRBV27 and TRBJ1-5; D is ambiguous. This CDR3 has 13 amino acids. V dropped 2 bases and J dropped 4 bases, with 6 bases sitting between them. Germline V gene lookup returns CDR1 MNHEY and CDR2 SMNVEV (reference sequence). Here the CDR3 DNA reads TGTGCCAGCAGTTTAGGCCCAAATCAGCCCCAGCATTTT. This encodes CASSLGPNQPQHF.

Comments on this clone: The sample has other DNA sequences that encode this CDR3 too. As DNA, the CDR3 is TGTGCCAGCTCGCCCCAGGAGGCGGCCAGAAACACCATATATTTT. Translation gives CASSPQEAARNTIYF. The V gene is TRBV18, the J gene TRBJ1-3; D gene ambiguous. Germline V gene lookup returns CDR1 KGHSH and CDR2 LQKENI. V was shortened by 6 bases and J by 5 bases, with 17 bases between the two germline ends. The CDR3 length is 15 residues.

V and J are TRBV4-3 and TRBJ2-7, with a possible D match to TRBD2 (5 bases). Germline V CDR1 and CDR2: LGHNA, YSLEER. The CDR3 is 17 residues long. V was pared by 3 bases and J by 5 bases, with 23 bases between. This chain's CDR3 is CASSQIGLRAPPDEQYF. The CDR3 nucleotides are TGCGCCAGCAGCCAGATCGGACTCCGGGCCCCCCCGGACGAGCAGTACTTC.

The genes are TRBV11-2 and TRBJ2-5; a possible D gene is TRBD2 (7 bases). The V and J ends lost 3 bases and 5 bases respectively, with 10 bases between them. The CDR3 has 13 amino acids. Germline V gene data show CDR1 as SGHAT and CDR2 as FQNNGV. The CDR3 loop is CASSLGGHETQYF. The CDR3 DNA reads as TGTGCCAGCAGCTTGGGGGGGCACGAGACCCAGTACTTC.

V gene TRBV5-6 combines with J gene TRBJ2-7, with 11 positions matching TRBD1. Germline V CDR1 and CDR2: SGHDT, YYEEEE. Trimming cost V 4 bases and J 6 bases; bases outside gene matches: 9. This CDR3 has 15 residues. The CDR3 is CASSLSGQGAVEQYF. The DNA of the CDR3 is TGTGCCAGCAGCCTTTCCGGACAGGGGGCGGTCGAGCAGTACTTC.

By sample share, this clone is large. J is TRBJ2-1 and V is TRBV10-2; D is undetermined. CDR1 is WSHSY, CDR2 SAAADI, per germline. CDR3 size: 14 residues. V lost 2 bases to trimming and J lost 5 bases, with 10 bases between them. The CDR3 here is CASSESLNNNEQFF. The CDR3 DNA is TGCGCCAGCAGTGAGAGCCTAAATAACAATGAGCAGTTCTTC.

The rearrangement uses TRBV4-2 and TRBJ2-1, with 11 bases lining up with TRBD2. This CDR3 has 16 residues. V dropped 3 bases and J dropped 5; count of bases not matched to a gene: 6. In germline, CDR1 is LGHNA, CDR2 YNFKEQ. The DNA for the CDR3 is TGTGCCAGCAGCCACACGGGGACTAGCGGCCACAATGAGCAGTTCTTC. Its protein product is CASSHTGTSGHNEQFF.